Listed below are T cell receptor beta chains from one sample, sequenced in a study of control samples from healthy donors and cancer patients. Libraries were prepared by immunoSEQ multiplex PCR; TCRdb keeps only in-frame clonotypes and omits some of them. In the table there are 99,000 or so clones, around 82% of which are singletons. What was sequenced was blood. The receptors shown here come from a woman aged 50 to 65 in good health. CDR3s include the opening cysteine and the closing phenylalanine or tryptophan. A D gene is named only where the DNA matches it firmly. The listing skips clone size in some rows; elsewhere it reads once, few, many or a size class.

j_call d_call clone_size v_call cdr3_aa cdr3_nt
TRBJ2-5 TRBD1 - TRBV7-6 CASSSTQGAGETQYF TGTGCCAGCAGCTCCACCCAGGGGGCAGGAGAGACCCAGTACTTC
TRBJ2-2 TRBD2 - TRBV10-3 CAITPGAGAGELFF TGTGCCATCACGCCCGGAGCGGGAGCCGGGGAGCTGTTTTTT
TRBJ1-5 - few TRBV5-1 CASSLEGSGNQPQHF TGCGCCAGCAGCTTGGAGGGGTCGGGCAATCAGCCCCAGCATTTT
TRBJ2-7 - - TRBV6-2/TRBV6-3 CASSYSRSVEQYF TGTGCCAGCAGTTACTCGAGGAGCGTCGAGCAGTACTTC
TRBJ1-2 TRBD1 few TRBV5-1 CASSSGGHGYTF TGCGCCAGCAGCTCAGGGGGCCATGGCTACACCTTC
TRBJ2-7 - - TRBV11-3 CASSLLGSTGTFSYEQYF TGTGCCAGCAGCTTATTAGGTAGTACAGGGACTTTCAGCTACGAGCAGTACTTC
TRBJ1-3 - - TRBV25-1 CATSYGASGNTIYF TGTGCCACGAGCTACGGGGCCTCTGGAAACACCATATATTTT
TRBJ1-2 - - TRBV9 CASSQDPNYGYTF TGTGCCAGCAGCCAGGACCCTAACTATGGCTACACCTTC
TRBJ2-5 - once TRBV5-6 CASSSIMGETQYF TGTGCCAGCAGCTCGATTATGGGAGAGACCCAGTACTTC
TRBJ2-4 TRBD2 - TRBV5-1 CASSLGTTSGSGLVKNIQYF TGCGCCAGCAGCTTGGGGACGACTAGCGGGAGTGGGCTAGTCAAAAACATTCAGTACTTC
TRBJ1-5 - - TRBV12-5 CASGLGERVGNQPQHF TGTGCTAGTGGTTTGGGCGAACGGGTGGGCAATCAGCCCCAGCATTTT
TRBJ2-6 - - TRBV15 CATSKGFTGANVLTF TGTGCCACCAGCAAAGGGTTCACTGGGGCCAACGTCCTGACTTTC
TRBJ2-1 TRBD1 few TRBV10-3 CAISESGDRYNEQFF TGTGCCATCAGTGAGTCTGGGGACAGATACAATGAGCAGTTCTTC
TRBJ2-1 - - TRBV7-2 CASSSQGSSYNEQFF TGTGCCAGCAGCTCTCAGGGGAGCTCCTACAATGAGCAGTTCTTC
TRBJ2-5 TRBD2 - TRBV5-1 CASSLGSGGNQETQYF TGCGCCAGCAGCTTGGGTAGCGGGGGGAATCAAGAGACCCAGTACTTC
TRBJ2-1 TRBD1 few TRBV7-6 CASSSTGGSYNEQFF TGTGCCAGCAGCTCTACAGGGGGGTCCTACAATGAGCAGTTCTTC
TRBJ2-1 - - TRBV27 CASGPSSRNEQFF TGTGCCAGCGGACCTAGCAGCAGGAATGAGCAGTTCTTC
TRBJ2-1 - - TRBV19 CASSPGVETSLIEQFF TGTGCCAGCTCCCCTGGCGTCGAAACCTCCCTTATTGAGCAGTTCTTC
TRBJ1-2 - - TRBV1 CTSSQPRDYGYTF TGCACCAGCAGCCAACCCAGGGACTATGGCTACACCTTC
TRBJ1-2 TRBD1 - TRBV3-1/TRBV3-2 CASSQDRTGIGYTF TGTGCCAGCAGCCAAGATAGGACAGGGATCGGCTACACCTTC
TRBJ1-1 - - TRBV27 CASSLSPVTSAFF TGTGCCAGCAGTTTAAGCCCAGTTACCTCAGCTTTCTTT
TRBJ2-5 TRBD1 - TRBV3-1/TRBV3-2 CASSPRTGGQETQYF TGTGCCAGCAGCCCGCGGACAGGGGGACAAGAGACCCAGTACTTC
TRBJ2-3 - - TRBV6-2/TRBV6-3 CASSLMQDTQYF TGTGCCAGCAGTCTGATGCAAGATACGCAGTATTTT
TRBJ2-7 TRBD1 - TRBV19 CASSTGTGNSYEQYF TGTGCCAGTAGTACCGGGACAGGGAACTCCTACGAGCAGTACTTC
TRBJ2-1 - - TRBV6-5 CASSRGNLDNEQFF TGTGCCAGCAGTAGGGGGAATCTCGACAATGAGCAGTTCTTC
TRBJ1-2 - - TRBV9 CASSVAVGLRYTF TGTGCCAGCAGCGTAGCGGTGGGGTTGAGGTACACCTTC
TRBJ2-5 - - TRBV7-2 CASSLDFGTETQYF TGTGCCAGCAGCCTCGATTTTGGAACAGAGACCCAGTACTTC
TRBJ1-2 - - TRBV7-2 CASSSRGTVYGYTF TGTGCCAGCAGCTCAAGGGGGACGGTCTATGGCTACACCTTC
TRBJ1-2 TRBD1 - TRBV6-5 CASSLDRARGYTF TGTGCCAGCAGCCTGGACAGGGCGCGCGGCTACACCTTC
TRBJ2-7 TRBD2 - TRBV14 CASSQDRLAGGEQYF TGTGCCAGCAGCCAAGATCGTCTAGCGGGAGGCGAGCAGTACTTC
TRBJ1-5 - - TRBV12-3/TRBV12-4 CASSLGNQPQHF TGTGCCAGCAGTTTGGGCAATCAGCCCCAGCATTTT
TRBJ2-7 - - TRBV5-1 CASSLTGHEQYF TGCGCCAGCAGTCTGACAGGACACGAGCAGTACTTC
TRBJ2-3 - - TRBV7-2 CASSSGLVGDTQYF TGTGCCAGCAGCTCCGGCCTGGTTGGAGATACGCAGTATTTT
TRBJ1-6 - few TRBV6-6 CASRSIGDLYSPLHF TGTGCCAGCCGAAGTATCGGGGATCTTTATTCACCCCTCCACTTT
TRBJ2-1 - once TRBV7-9 CASSLALGTSGRDNEQFF TGTGCCAGCAGCTTAGCGCTTGGAACGAGCGGAAGGGACAATGAGCAGTTCTTC
TRBJ1-2 - - TRBV5-1 CASTPGAGAGGYTF TGCGCCAGCACCCCCGGTGCCGGGGCGGGAGGCTACACCTTC